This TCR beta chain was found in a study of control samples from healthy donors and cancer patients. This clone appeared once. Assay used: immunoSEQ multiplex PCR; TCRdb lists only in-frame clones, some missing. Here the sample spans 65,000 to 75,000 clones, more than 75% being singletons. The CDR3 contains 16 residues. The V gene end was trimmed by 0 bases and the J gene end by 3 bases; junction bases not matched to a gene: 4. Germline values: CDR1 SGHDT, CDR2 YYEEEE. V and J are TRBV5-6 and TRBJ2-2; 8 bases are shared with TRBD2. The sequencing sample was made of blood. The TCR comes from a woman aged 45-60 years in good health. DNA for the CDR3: TGTGCCAGCAGCTTGGCGGGAGGGCCAGACACCGGGGAGCTGTTTTTT. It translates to CASSLAGGPDTGELFF.